This is a list of T cell receptor beta chains from one sample in a study of T cell changes during pregnancy in multiple sclerosis. Produced via immunoSEQ multiplex PCR; TCRdb's table is partial and in-frame only. The table shows about 30,000 clones, with roughly nine tenths occurring only once. Sequenced here: CD8+ T cells from peripheral blood mononuclear cells, sampled in the second trimester of pregnancy. Every receptor here comes from a female donor with multiple sclerosis, enrolled in a pregnancy study. CDR3s include the opening cysteine and the closing phenylalanine or tryptophan. Each record gives: clone size, V gene, J gene, D gene, CDR3 protein, CDR3 DNA. The D gene is left open where the match is weak. Some rows have no size entry. The others give once, few or many, or a class for an expanded clone.

size: .; V: TRBV5-6; J: TRBJ2-7; D: .; CDR3: CASSTYSYEQYF; DNA: TGTGCCAGCAGCACTTACTCCTACGAGCAGTACTTC
size: .; V: TRBV30; J: TRBJ1-2; D: .; CDR3: CAWSVGGEDYGYTF; DNA: TGTGCCTGGAGTGTAGGAGGGGAGGATTATGGCTACACCTTC
size: .; V: TRBV9; J: TRBJ2-1; D: .; CDR3: CASSVPGTPDNEQFF; DNA: TGTGCCAGCAGCGTCCCCGGGACTCCCGACAATGAGCAGTTCTTC
size: .; V: TRBV6-5; J: TRBJ2-1; D: .; CDR3: CASSYHRDGYNEQFF; DNA: TGTGCCAGCAGCTACCACAGGGATGGGTACAATGAGCAGTTCTTC
size: .; V: TRBV10-3; J: TRBJ2-1; D: .; CDR3: CAISESSGLPYNEQFF; DNA: TGTGCCATCAGTGAGTCGAGTGGGCTACCCTACAATGAGCAGTTCTTC
size: .; V: TRBV7-9; J: TRBJ2-1; D: TRBD2; CDR3: CASSLATGLADGSQFF; DNA: TGTGCCAGCAGCTTAGCAACGGGACTAGCTGATGGATCGCAGTTCTTC
size: .; V: TRBV6-6; J: TRBJ1-1; D: .; CDR3: CASSEGNTEAFF; DNA: TGTGCCAGTTCCGAGGGGAACACTGAAGCTTTCTTT
size: few; V: TRBV2; J: TRBJ1-1; D: .; CDR3: CASSGETEAFF; DNA: TGTGCCAGCAGTGGCGAGACTGAAGCTTTCTTT
size: .; V: TRBV11-2; J: TRBJ1-3; D: .; CDR3: CASSLDRGEAFSGNTIYF; DNA: TGTGCCAGCAGCTTAGATCGGGGGGAGGCGTTCTCTGGAAACACCATATATTTT
size: .; V: TRBV14; J: TRBJ1-4; D: TRBD1; CDR3: CASSLGGQGNEKLFF; DNA: TGTGCCAGCAGCCTCGGGGGACAGGGAAATGAAAAACTGTTTTTT
size: .; V: TRBV9; J: TRBJ2-5; D: TRBD1; CDR3: CASTNIQGQGEETQYF; DNA: TGTGCCAGCACCAACATCCAGGGACAGGGGGAAGAGACCCAGTACTTC
size: .; V: TRBV25-1; J: TRBJ2-7; D: .; CDR3: CASSEFLSEDEQYF; DNA: TGTGCCAGCAGTGAATTTTTGTCAGAGGACGAGCAGTACTTC
size: .; V: TRBV27; J: TRBJ2-7; D: TRBD1; CDR3: CASSVGTGGLYEQYF; DNA: TGTGCCAGCAGTGTCGGGACAGGGGGCCTCTACGAGCAGTACTTC
size: .; V: TRBV11-3; J: TRBJ1-1; D: .; CDR3: CASSLRGRFPNTEAFF; DNA: TGTGCCAGCAGCTTGCGGGGGCGCTTCCCTAACACTGAAGCTTTCTTT
size: .; V: TRBV14; J: TRBJ2-7; D: TRBD1; CDR3: CASSQQGVSYEQYF; DNA: TGTGCCAGCAGCCAACAGGGGGTCTCCTACGAGCAGTACTTC
size: .; V: TRBV4-1; J: TRBJ2-5; D: TRBD2; CDR3: CASSQGTSPQETQYF; DNA: TGCGCCAGCAGCCAAGGGACTAGCCCCCAAGAGACCCAGTACTTC
size: .; V: TRBV7-8; J: TRBJ2-4; D: TRBD1; CDR3: CASSSEDRAKNIQYF; DNA: TGTGCCAGCAGCTCAGAGGACAGGGCCAAAAACATTCAGTACTTC
size: .; V: TRBV14; J: TRBJ1-2; D: TRBD1; CDR3: CASSYPGQGYYGYTF; DNA: TGTGCCAGCAGCTATCCGGGACAGGGGTACTATGGCTACACCTTC
size: .; V: TRBV5-6; J: TRBJ1-5; D: .; CDR3: CASSTGYSNQPQHF; DNA: TGTGCCAGCAGCACAGGGTATAGCAATCAGCCCCAGCATTTT
size: .; V: TRBV6-4; J: TRBJ2-3; D: TRBD2; CDR3: CASSDGLAGAAADTQYF; DNA: TGTGCCAGCAGTGACGGACTAGCGGGAGCTGCTGCAGATACGCAGTATTTT
size: .; V: TRBV15; J: TRBJ2-3; D: .; CDR3: CATSREGGAGDTQYF; DNA: TGTGCCACCAGCAGAGAGGGGGGGGCCGGAGATACGCAGTATTTT
size: .; V: TRBV7-3; J: TRBJ2-2; D: .; CDR3: CASSLSTAGELFF; DNA: TGTGCCAGCAGCTTAAGCACAGCCGGGGAGCTGTTTTTT
size: .; V: TRBV2; J: TRBJ1-4; D: .; CDR3: CASRGRFSEKLFF; DNA: TGTGCCAGCCGAGGCCGTTTCAGTGAAAAACTGTTTTTT
size: once; V: TRBV6-1; J: TRBJ1-1; D: .; CDR3: CASSEQPTMNTEAFF; DNA: TGTGCCAGCAGTGAGCAACCTACGATGAACACTGAAGCTTTCTTT
size: .; V: TRBV6-5; J: TRBJ2-7; D: TRBD1; CDR3: CASSYAGTGGYEQYF; DNA: TGTGCCAGCAGTTACGCCGGGACAGGGGGGTACGAGCAGTACTTC
size: .; V: TRBV27; J: TRBJ1-4; D: .; CDR3: CASSAGTEKLFF; DNA: TGTGCCAGCAGTGCTGGAACAGAGAAACTGTTTTTT
size: .; V: TRBV27; J: TRBJ1-2; D: .; CDR3: CATTKGRDYGYTF; DNA: TGTGCCACCACCAAGGGCAGGGACTATGGCTACACCTTC
size: .; V: TRBV5-4; J: TRBJ1-2; D: TRBD1; CDR3: CASSYNGQDSIYGYTF; DNA: TGTGCCAGCAGCTACAACGGACAGGACTCGATCTATGGCTACACCTTC